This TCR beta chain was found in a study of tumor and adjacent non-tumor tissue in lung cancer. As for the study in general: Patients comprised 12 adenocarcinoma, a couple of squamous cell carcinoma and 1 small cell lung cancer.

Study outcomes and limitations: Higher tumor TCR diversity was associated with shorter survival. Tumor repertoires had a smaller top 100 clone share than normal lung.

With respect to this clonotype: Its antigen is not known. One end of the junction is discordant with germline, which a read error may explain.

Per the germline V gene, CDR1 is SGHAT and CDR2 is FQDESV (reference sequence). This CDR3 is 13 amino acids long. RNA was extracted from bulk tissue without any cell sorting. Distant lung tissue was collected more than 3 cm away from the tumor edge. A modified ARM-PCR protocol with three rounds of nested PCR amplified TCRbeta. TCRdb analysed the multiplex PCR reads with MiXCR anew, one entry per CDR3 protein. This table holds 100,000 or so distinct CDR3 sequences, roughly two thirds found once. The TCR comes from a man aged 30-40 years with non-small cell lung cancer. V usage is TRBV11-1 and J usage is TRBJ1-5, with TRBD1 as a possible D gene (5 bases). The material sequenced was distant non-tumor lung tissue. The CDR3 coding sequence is TGTGCCAGCAGCCTCGACAGCAATCAGCCTCAGCATTTT. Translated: CASSLDSNQPQHF.